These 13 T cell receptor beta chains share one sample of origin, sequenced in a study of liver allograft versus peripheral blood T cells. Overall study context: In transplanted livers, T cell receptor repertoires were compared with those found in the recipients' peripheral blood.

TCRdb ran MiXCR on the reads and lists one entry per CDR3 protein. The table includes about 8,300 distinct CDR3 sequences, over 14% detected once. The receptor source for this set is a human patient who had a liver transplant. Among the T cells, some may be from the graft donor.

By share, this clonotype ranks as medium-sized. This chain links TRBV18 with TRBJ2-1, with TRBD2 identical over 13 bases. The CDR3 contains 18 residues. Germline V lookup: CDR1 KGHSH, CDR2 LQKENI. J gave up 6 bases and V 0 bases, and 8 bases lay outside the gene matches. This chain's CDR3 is CASSPPLKGLAGANEQFF. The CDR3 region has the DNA TGTGCCAGCTCACCACCGCTCAAAGGACTAGCGGGAGCCAATGAGCAGTTCTTC.

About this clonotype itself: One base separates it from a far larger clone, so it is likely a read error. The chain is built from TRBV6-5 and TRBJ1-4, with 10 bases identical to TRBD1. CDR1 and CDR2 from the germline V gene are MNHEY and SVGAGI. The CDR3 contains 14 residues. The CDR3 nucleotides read TGTGCCAGCAGGACAAGGACAGGGGGTGAAAAAATGTTTTTT. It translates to CASRTRTGGEKMFF.

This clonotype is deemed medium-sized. For the CDR3, the DNA is TGTGCCAGCTCACCCCCGGGGACGGTAGTACAGAATGAGCAGTTCTTC. It codes for CASSPPGTVVQNEQFF. The chain is built from TRBV18 and TRBJ2-1; either TRBD1 or TRBD2 may fit D (5 bases each). The CDR3 runs to 16 residues. From germline, CDR1 is KGHSH and CDR2 LQKENI. Trimming stripped 3 bases from V and 7 bases from J, with 19 bases between. Full variable domain (remainder filled in from reference TRBV18 and TRBJ2-1): NAGVMQNPRHLVRRRGQEARLRCSPMKGHSHVYWYRQLPEEGLKFMVYLQKENIIDESGMPKERFSAEFPKEGPSILRIQQVVRGDSAAYFCASSPPGTVVQNEQFFGPGTRLTVL.

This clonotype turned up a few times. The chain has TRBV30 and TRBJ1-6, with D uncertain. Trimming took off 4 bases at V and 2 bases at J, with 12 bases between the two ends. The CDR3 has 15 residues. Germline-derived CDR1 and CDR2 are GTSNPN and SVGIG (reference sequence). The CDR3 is CAWNGATAYNSPLHF. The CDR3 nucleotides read TGTGCCTGGAATGGCGCCACAGCCTATAATTCACCCCTCCACTTT.

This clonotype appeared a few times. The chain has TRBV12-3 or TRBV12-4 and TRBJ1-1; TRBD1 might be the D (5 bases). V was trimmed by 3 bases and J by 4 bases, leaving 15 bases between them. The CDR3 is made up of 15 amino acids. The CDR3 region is CASSFRGVERTEAFF. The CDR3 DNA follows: TGTGCCAGCAGTTTCCGGGGGGTCGAACGCACTGAAGCTTTCTTT.

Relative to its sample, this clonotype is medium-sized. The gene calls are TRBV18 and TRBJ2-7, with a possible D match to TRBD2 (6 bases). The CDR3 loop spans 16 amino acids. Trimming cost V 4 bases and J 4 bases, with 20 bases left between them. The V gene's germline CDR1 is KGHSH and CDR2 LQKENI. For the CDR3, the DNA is TGTGCCAGCTCACGGGCTAGCGAAATCCCAGGGTACGAGCAGTACTTC. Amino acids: CASSRASEIPGYEQYF.

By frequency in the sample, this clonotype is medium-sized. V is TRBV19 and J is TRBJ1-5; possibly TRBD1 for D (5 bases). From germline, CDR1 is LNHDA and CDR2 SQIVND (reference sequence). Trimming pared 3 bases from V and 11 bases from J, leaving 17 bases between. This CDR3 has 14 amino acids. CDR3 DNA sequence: TGTGCCAGTAGTATGACAGAAATCCCCTTATCCCAGCATTTT. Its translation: CASSMTEIPLSQHF.

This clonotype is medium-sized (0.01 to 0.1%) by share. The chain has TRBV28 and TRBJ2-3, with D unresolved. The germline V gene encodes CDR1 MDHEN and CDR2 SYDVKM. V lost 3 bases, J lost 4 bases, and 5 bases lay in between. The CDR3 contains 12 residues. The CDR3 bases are TGTGCCAGCAGTTTCGTCGCAGATACGCAGTATTTT. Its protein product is CASSFVADTQYF.

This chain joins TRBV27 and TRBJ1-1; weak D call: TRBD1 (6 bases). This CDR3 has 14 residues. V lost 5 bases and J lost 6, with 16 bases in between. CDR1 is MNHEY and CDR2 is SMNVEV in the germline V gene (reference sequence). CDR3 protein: CASSPWTDEAEAFF. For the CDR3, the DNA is TGTGCCAGCAGTCCCTGGACAGATGAGGCTGAAGCTTTCTTT.

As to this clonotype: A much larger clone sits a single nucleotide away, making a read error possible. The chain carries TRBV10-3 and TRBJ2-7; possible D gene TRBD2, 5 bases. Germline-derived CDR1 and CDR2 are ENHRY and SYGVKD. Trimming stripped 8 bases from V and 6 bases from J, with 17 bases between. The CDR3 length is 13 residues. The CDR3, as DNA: TGTGCCATCGGTGCAGACTACTTCGGCGAGCAGTACTTC. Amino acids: CAIGADYFGEQYF.

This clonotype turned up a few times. The CDR3 loop reads CASSVSRDNEQFF. The CDR3 coding sequence is TGTGCCAGCAGTGTGTCCCGGGACAATGAGCAGTTCTTC. V usage is TRBV6-1 and J usage is TRBJ2-1; no clear D gene. The CDR3 has 13 amino acids. Germline assignment: CDR1 MNHNS and CDR2 SASEGT. The V end was cut by 4 bases, the J end by 5 bases, with 9 bases between.

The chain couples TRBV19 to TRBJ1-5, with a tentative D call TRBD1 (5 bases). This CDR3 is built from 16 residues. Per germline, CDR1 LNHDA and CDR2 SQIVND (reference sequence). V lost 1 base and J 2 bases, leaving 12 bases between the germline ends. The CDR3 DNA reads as TGTGCCAGTAGTATAGGTTGGGGGGATCGCAATCAGCCCCAGCATTTT. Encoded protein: CASSIGWGDRNQPQHF.

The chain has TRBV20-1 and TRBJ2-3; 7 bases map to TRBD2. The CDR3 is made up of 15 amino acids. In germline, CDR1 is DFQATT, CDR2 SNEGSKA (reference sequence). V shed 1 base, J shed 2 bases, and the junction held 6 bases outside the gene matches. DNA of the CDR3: TGCAGTGCTAGAGGAGGCGGGAGTAACACAGATACGCAGTATTTT. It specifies CSARGGGSNTDTQYF.